Listed below are T cell receptor beta chains from one sample, sequenced in a study of regulatory T cells in long-lasting Graves disease. A single record per CDR3 protein comes from TCRdb applying MiXCR to the multiplex PCR reads. The top ten hold less than 15% of the sample, which has around 250,000 distinct CDR3 sequences, around 19% seen once. These data also featured in a second study, about T cells in Graves' hyperthyroidism and ophthalmopathy.

The sequences come from peripheral blood mononuclear cells (PBMCs), collected at new diagnosis, from a patient treated with antithyroid drugs. These receptors all come from a woman aged 25 to 39 with Graves disease. The CDR3 runs from the conserved cysteine through the conserved F or W. Fields, in order: clone size, D gene, V gene, J gene, CDR3 protein, CDR3 DNA. The D gene is left open where the match is weak. Where a row states a size, it is once, few, many or the class of an expanded clone; other rows omit it.

clone_size: many; d_call: TRBD1; v_call: TRBV9; j_call: TRBJ2-1; cdr3_aa: CASSARQGQKFF; cdr3_nt: TGTGCCAGCAGCGCCAGACAGGGACAGAAGTTCTTC
clone_size: NA; d_call: NA; v_call: TRBV5-4; j_call: TRBJ2-5; cdr3_aa: CASSLPGQETQYF; cdr3_nt: TGTGCCAGCAGCTTACCCGGGCAAGAGACCCAGTACTTC
clone_size: many; d_call: NA; v_call: TRBV3-1; j_call: TRBJ1-2; cdr3_aa: CASSQDRQGNYGYTF; cdr3_nt: TGTGCCAGCAGCCAAGACCGGCAGGGGAACTATGGCTACACCTTC
clone_size: many; d_call: TRBD1; v_call: TRBV20-1; j_call: TRBJ1-1; cdr3_aa: CSASTQGAFIAFF; cdr3_nt: TGCAGTGCTAGCACACAGGGGGCCTTTATCGCTTTCTTT
clone_size: NA; d_call: NA; v_call: TRBV27; j_call: TRBJ1-6; cdr3_aa: CASSPLRGKNSPLHF; cdr3_nt: TGTGCCAGCAGTCCCTTGAGGGGGAAGAATTCACCCCTCCACTTT
clone_size: many; d_call: NA; v_call: TRBV13; j_call: TRBJ2-2; cdr3_aa: CASSPSREYTGELFF; cdr3_nt: TGTGCCAGCAGTCCATCCAGGGAATACACCGGGGAGCTGTTTTTT
clone_size: many; d_call: NA; v_call: TRBV20-1; j_call: TRBJ2-4; cdr3_aa: CSARVGGLANIQYF; cdr3_nt: TGCAGTGCTAGAGTGGGCGGATTAGCGAACATTCAGTACTTC
clone_size: many; d_call: TRBD2; v_call: TRBV7-9; j_call: TRBJ2-1; cdr3_aa: CASSRRGGSHNEQFF; cdr3_nt: TGTGCCAGCAGCCGTCGCGGGGGTTCCCACAATGAGCAGTTCTTC
clone_size: NA; d_call: TRBD2; v_call: TRBV19; j_call: TRBJ2-1; cdr3_aa: CASSTRGAGGGYEQFF; cdr3_nt: TGTGCCAGTAGTACCCGGGGGGCGGGGGGCGGGTATGAGCAGTTCTTC
clone_size: many; d_call: NA; v_call: TRBV27; j_call: TRBJ1-4; cdr3_aa: CASSLSRRDEKLFF; cdr3_nt: TGTGCCAGCAGTTTATCCCGACGGGATGAAAAACTGTTTTTT
clone_size: many; d_call: NA; v_call: TRBV20-1; j_call: TRBJ2-7; cdr3_aa: CSASGFGRYEQYF; cdr3_nt: TGCAGTGCTAGTGGTTTCGGCCGCTACGAGCAGTACTTC
clone_size: many; d_call: NA; v_call: TRBV4-1; j_call: TRBJ1-2; cdr3_aa: CASTTNPGGNNYGYTF; cdr3_nt: TGCGCCAGCACCACAAACCCGGGGGGCAACAACTATGGCTACACCTTC
clone_size: many; d_call: TRBD1; v_call: TRBV29-1; j_call: TRBJ2-1; cdr3_aa: CSVKSMSTGDYNEQFF; cdr3_nt: TGCAGCGTTAAAAGTATGAGCACAGGGGATTACAATGAGCAGTTCTTC
clone_size: many; d_call: NA; v_call: TRBV5-6; j_call: TRBJ2-2; cdr3_aa: CASSLSAGGAGELFF; cdr3_nt: TGTGCCAGCAGCTTGTCAGCAGGGGGGGCCGGGGAGCTGTTTTTT
clone_size: many; d_call: NA; v_call: TRBV19; j_call: TRBJ1-1; cdr3_aa: CASRWISNTEAFF; cdr3_nt: TGTGCCAGTAGATGGATATCGAACACTGAAGCTTTCTTT
clone_size: many; d_call: TRBD2; v_call: TRBV20-1; j_call: TRBJ2-7; cdr3_aa: CSARVRAGGNEQYF; cdr3_nt: TGCAGTGCTAGAGTACGAGCGGGGGGGAACGAGCAGTACTTC
clone_size: NA; d_call: TRBD2; v_call: TRBV5-6; j_call: TRBJ2-3; cdr3_aa: CASSSTSGGLGADTQYF; cdr3_nt: TGTGCCAGCAGCTCGACTAGCGGGGGCCTAGGGGCAGATACGCAGTATTTT
clone_size: many; d_call: TRBD1; v_call: TRBV14; j_call: TRBJ2-7; cdr3_aa: CASSPGTGAGEQYF; cdr3_nt: TGTGCCAGCAGCCCAGGGACAGGGGCTGGCGAGCAGTACTTC
clone_size: NA; d_call: TRBD1; v_call: TRBV3-1; j_call: TRBJ2-1; cdr3_aa: CASSQDISGQLYNEQFF; cdr3_nt: TGTGCCAGCAGCCAAGACATTTCGGGACAGCTCTACAATGAGCAGTTCTTC
clone_size: many; d_call: NA; v_call: TRBV7-9; j_call: TRBJ2-1; cdr3_aa: CASSLGFIYNEQFF; cdr3_nt: TGTGCCAGCAGCTTAGGATTCATTTACAATGAGCAGTTCTTC
clone_size: many; d_call: NA; v_call: TRBV6-1; j_call: TRBJ2-3; cdr3_aa: CASSEAGGGGADTQYF; cdr3_nt: TGTGCCAGCAGTGAAGCGGGAGGGGGGGGTGCAGATACGCAGTATTTT
clone_size: many; d_call: NA; v_call: TRBV6-1; j_call: TRBJ2-2; cdr3_aa: CASRRLPGGLLTGELFF; cdr3_nt: TGTGCCAGCAGGAGATTACCCGGCGGGTTACTCACCGGGGAGCTGTTTTTT
clone_size: many; d_call: NA; v_call: TRBV7-2; j_call: TRBJ2-3; cdr3_aa: CASSLLGLTSTDTQYF; cdr3_nt: TGTGCCAGCAGCCTACTTGGGTTAACTAGCACAGATACGCAGTATTTT
clone_size: many; d_call: TRBD2; v_call: TRBV11-3; j_call: TRBJ2-1; cdr3_aa: CASSLGRTSGGALSSYNEQFF; cdr3_nt: TGTGCCAGCAGCTTAGGGAGGACTAGCGGGGGGGCCCTGAGCTCCTACAATGAGCAGTTCTTC
clone_size: few; d_call: TRBD2; v_call: TRBV5-1; j_call: TRBJ2-7; cdr3_aa: CASSLLAADYEQYF; cdr3_nt: TGCGCCAGCAGCTTACTAGCGGCCGACTACGAGCAGTACTTC
clone_size: many; d_call: TRBD2; v_call: TRBV4-1; j_call: TRBJ2-3; cdr3_aa: CASSQMDSGGTDTQYF; cdr3_nt: TGCGCCAGCAGCCAAATGGATAGCGGGGGCACAGATACGCAGTATTTT
clone_size: many; d_call: TRBD2; v_call: TRBV7-3; j_call: TRBJ2-3; cdr3_aa: CASSSGPLAGGPPPDTQYF; cdr3_nt: TGTGCCAGCAGCTCCGGACCGCTAGCGGGGGGCCCACCCCCAGATACGCAGTATTTT
clone_size: few; d_call: NA; v_call: TRBV6-1; j_call: TRBJ1-6; cdr3_aa: CASSEKNRVNSPLHF; cdr3_nt: TGTGCCAGCAGTGAGAAGAACAGGGTCAATTCACCCCTCCACTTT
clone_size: many; d_call: NA; v_call: TRBV9; j_call: TRBJ2-5; cdr3_aa: CASSDGAEETQYF; cdr3_nt: TGTGCCAGCAGCGATGGGGCGGAAGAGACCCAGTACTTC
clone_size: NA; d_call: NA; v_call: TRBV7-2; j_call: TRBJ1-1; cdr3_aa: CASSFSQYTEAFF; cdr3_nt: TGTGCCAGCAGTTTCTCCCAATACACTGAAGCCTTCTTT
clone_size: many; d_call: TRBD2; v_call: TRBV3-1; j_call: TRBJ2-2; cdr3_aa: CASSSAGTRGRELFF; cdr3_nt: TGTGCCAGCAGCTCCGCCGGGACTAGGGGGAGGGAGCTGTTTTTT
clone_size: many; d_call: NA; v_call: TRBV9; j_call: TRBJ2-3; cdr3_aa: CASSVRSLDTQYF; cdr3_nt: TGTGCCAGCAGCGTACGGTCCCTAGATACGCAGTATTTT
clone_size: many; d_call: NA; v_call: TRBV4-2; j_call: TRBJ1-4; cdr3_aa: CASSQDPDSEKLFF; cdr3_nt: TGTGCCAGCAGCCAAGATCCCGACAGTGAAAAACTGTTTTTT
clone_size: many; d_call: TRBD2; v_call: TRBV7-9; j_call: TRBJ2-5; cdr3_aa: CASSFRPAGEETQYF; cdr3_nt: TGTGCCAGCAGCTTCCGTCCGGCGGGGGAAGAGACCCAGTACTTC
clone_size: many; d_call: TRBD2; v_call: TRBV7-9; j_call: TRBJ2-3; cdr3_aa: CASSFRLARTDTQYF; cdr3_nt: TGTGCCAGCAGCTTCCGACTAGCGCGCACAGATACGCAGTATTTT
clone_size: many; d_call: TRBD2; v_call: TRBV4-2; j_call: TRBJ2-3; cdr3_aa: CASRKGLAGGSTDTQYF; cdr3_nt: TGTGCCAGCAGAAAGGGACTAGCGGGGGGATCCACAGATACGCAGTATTTT
clone_size: many; d_call: NA; v_call: TRBV19; j_call: TRBJ2-3; cdr3_aa: CASSGPYRGGTDTQYF; cdr3_nt: TGTGCCAGTAGTGGTCCATACAGGGGAGGAACAGATACGCAGTATTTT
clone_size: many; d_call: TRBD2; v_call: TRBV28; j_call: TRBJ2-1; cdr3_aa: CASSSTSGGLINNEQFF; cdr3_nt: TGTGCCAGCAGCTCTACTAGCGGGGGGCTTATAAACAATGAGCAGTTCTTC
clone_size: many; d_call: TRBD1; v_call: TRBV12-3/TRBV12-4; j_call: TRBJ1-6; cdr3_aa: CASSVDRAGGSPLHF; cdr3_nt: TGTGCCAGCAGTGTTGACAGGGCCGGGGGATCACCCCTCCACTTT